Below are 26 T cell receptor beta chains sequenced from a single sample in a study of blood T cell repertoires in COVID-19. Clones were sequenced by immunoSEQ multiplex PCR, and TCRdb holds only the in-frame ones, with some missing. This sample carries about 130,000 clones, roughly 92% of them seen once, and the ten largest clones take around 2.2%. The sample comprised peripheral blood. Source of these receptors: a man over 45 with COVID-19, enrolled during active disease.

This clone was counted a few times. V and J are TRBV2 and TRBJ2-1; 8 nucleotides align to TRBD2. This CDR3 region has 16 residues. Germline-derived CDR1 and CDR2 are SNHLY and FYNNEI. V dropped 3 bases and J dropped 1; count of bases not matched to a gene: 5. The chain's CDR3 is CASSEASGSSYNEQFF. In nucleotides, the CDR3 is TGTGCCAGCAGTGAGGCAAGCGGGAGTTCCTACAATGAGCAGTTCTTC.

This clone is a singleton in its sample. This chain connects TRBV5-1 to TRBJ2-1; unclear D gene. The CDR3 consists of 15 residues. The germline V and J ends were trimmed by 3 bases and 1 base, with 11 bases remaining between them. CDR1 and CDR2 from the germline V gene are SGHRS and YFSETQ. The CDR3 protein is CASSSTVESYNEQFF. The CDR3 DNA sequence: TGCGCCAGCAGCTCCACAGTCGAATCCTACAATGAGCAGTTCTTC.

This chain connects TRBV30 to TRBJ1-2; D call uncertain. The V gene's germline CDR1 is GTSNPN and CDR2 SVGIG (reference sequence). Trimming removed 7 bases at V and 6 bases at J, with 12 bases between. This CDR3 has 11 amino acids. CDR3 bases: TGTGCCTCATTGCGGGGAAATGGCTACACCTTC. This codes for CASLRGNGYTF.

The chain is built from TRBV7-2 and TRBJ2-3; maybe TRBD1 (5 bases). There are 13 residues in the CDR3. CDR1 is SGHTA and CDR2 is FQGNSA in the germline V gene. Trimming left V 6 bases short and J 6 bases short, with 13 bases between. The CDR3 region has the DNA TGTGCCAGCAGGCCCATCAACAGGGATACGCAGTATTTT. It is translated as CASRPINRDTQYF.

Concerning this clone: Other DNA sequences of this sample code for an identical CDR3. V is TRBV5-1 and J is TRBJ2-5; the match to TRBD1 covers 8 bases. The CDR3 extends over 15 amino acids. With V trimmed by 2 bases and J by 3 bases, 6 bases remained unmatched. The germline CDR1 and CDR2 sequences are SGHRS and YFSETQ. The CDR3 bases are TGCGCCAGCAGCTTAGATCAGGGGGCCAAAGAGACCCAGTACTTC. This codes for CASSLDQGAKETQYF. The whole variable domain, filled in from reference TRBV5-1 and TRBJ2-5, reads KAGVTQTPRYLIKTRGQQVTLSCSPISGHRSVSWYQQTPGQGLQFLFEYFSETQRNKGNFPGRFSGRQFSNSRSEMNVSTLELGDSALYLCASSLDQGAKETQYFGPGTRLLVL.

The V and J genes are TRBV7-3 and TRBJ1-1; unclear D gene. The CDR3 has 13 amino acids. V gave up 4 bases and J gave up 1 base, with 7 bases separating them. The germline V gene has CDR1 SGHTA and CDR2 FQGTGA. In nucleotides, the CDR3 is TGTGCCAGCAGCTCTCCGGGGAACACTGAAGCTTTCTTT. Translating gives CASSSPGNTEAFF.

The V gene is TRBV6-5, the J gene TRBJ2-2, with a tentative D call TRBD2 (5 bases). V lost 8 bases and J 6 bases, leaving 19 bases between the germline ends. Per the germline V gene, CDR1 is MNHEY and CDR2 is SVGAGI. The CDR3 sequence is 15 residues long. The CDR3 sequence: CASEVGSFYAGELFF. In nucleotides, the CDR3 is TGTGCCAGCGAAGTAGGGAGTTTTTACGCCGGGGAGCTGTTTTTT.

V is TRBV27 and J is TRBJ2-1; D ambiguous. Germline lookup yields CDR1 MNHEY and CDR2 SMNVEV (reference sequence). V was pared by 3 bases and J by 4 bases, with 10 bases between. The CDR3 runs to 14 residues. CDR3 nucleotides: TGTGCCAGCAGTTTGTCTTCTCCTTACAATGAGCAGTTCTTC. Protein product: CASSLSSPYNEQFF.

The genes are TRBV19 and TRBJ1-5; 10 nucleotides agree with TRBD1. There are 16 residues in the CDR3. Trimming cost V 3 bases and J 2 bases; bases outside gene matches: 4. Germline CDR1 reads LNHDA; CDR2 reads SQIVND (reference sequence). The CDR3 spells CASSIPGTGGNQPQHF. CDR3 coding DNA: TGTGCCAGTAGTATTCCCGGGACAGGGGGCAATCAGCCCCAGCATTTT.

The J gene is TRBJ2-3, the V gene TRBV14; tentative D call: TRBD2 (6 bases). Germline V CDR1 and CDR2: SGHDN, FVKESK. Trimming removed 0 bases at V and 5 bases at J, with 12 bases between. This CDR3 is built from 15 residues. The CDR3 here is CASSQEGREIDTQYF. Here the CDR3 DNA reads TGTGCCAGCAGCCAAGAAGGACGGGAGATAGATACGCAGTATTTT.

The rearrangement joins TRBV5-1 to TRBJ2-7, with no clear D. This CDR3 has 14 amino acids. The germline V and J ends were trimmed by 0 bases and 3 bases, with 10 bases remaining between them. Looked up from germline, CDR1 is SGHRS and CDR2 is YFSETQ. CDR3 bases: TGCGCCAGCAGCTTGGGCGCAGGAAACTACGAGCAGTACTTC. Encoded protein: CASSLGAGNYEQYF.

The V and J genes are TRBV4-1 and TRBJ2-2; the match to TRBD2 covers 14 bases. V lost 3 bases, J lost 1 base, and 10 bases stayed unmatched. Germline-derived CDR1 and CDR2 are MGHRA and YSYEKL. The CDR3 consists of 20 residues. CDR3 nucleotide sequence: TGCGCCAGCAGCCACTATACGGGACTAGCGGGAGACCTGAACACCGGGGAGCTGTTTTTT. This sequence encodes CASSHYTGLAGDLNTGELFF.

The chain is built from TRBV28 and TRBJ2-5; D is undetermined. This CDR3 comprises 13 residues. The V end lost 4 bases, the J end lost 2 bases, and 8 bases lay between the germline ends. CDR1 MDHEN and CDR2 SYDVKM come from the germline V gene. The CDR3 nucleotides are TGTGCCAGCAGTTCCTCCAGTCAAGAGACCCAGTACTTC. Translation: CASSSSSQETQYF. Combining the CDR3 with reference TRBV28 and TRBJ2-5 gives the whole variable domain DVKVTQSSRYLVKRTGEKVFLECVQDMDHENMFWYRQDPGLGLRLIYFSYDVKMKEKGDIPEGYSVSREKKERFSLILESASTNQTSMYLCASSSSSQETQYFGPGTRLLVL.

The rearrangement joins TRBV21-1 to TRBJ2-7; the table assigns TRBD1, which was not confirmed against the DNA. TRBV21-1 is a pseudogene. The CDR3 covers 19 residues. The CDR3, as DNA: TGTGCCAGCAGCAAGGGACCAAGTAAAGAGGGGGAGACGGGTGAGGAGCAGTACTTC. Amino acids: CASSKGPSKEGETGEEQYF.

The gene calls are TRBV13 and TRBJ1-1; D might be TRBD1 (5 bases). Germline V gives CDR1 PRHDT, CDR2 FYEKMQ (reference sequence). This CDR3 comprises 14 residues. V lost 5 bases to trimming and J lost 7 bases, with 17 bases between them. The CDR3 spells CASSGSGGYIEAFF. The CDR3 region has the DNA TGTGCCAGCAGCGGTAGTGGGGGGTATATTGAAGCTTTCTTT.

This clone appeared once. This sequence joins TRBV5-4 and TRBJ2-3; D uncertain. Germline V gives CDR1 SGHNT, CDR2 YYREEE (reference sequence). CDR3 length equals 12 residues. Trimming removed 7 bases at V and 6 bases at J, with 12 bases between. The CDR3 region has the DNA TGTGCCAGCCGATCCAATCAGGATACGCAGTATTTT. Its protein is CASRSNQDTQYF.

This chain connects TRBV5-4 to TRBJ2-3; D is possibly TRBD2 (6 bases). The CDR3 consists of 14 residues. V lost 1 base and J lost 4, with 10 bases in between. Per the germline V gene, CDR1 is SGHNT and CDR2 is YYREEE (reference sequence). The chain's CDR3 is CASSLRLDADTQYF. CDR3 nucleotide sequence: TGTGCCAGCAGCTTGAGACTAGATGCAGATACGCAGTATTTT.

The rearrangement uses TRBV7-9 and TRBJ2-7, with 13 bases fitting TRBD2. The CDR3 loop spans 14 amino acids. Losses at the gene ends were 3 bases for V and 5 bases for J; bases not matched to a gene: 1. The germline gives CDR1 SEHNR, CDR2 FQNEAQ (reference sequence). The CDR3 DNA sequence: TGTGCCAGCAGCTTGACTAGCGGGGGGAACGAGCAGTACGTC. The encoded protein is CASSLTSGGNEQYV.

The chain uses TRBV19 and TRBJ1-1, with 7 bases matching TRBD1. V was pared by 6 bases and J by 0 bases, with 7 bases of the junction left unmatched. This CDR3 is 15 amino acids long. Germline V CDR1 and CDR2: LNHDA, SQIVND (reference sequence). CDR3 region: CASRRDSPMNTEAFF. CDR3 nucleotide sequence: TGTGCCAGTAGGAGGGACAGCCCCATGAACACTGAAGCTTTCTTT.

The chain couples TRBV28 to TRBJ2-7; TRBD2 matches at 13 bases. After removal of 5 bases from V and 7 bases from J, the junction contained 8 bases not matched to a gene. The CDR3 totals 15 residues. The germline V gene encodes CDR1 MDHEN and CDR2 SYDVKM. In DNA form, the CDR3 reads TGTGCCAGCAGTCTACGGGGACTAGCGGGGATGGAGCAGTACTTC. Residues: CASSLRGLAGMEQYF.

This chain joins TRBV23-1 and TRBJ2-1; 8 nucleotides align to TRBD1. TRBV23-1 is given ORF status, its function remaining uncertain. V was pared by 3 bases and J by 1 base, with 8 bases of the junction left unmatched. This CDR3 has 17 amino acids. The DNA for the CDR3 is TGCGCCAGCAGTCACCGAACAGGGGGGAATTCCTACAATGAGCAGTTCTTC. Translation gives CASSHRTGGNSYNEQFF.

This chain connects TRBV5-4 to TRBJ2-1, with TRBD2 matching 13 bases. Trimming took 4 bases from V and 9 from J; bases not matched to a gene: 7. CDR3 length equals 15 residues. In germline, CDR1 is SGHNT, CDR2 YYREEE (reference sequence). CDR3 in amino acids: CASSLRTSGSGEQFF. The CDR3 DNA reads TGTGCCAGCAGCCTGAGGACTAGCGGGAGTGGTGAGCAGTTCTTC.

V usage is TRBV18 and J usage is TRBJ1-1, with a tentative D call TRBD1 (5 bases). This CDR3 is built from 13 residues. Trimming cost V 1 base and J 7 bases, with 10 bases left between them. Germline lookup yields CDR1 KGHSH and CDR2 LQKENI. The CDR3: CASSPRRGSEAFF. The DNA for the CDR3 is TGTGCCAGCTCACCACGTAGGGGCAGTGAAGCTTTCTTT.

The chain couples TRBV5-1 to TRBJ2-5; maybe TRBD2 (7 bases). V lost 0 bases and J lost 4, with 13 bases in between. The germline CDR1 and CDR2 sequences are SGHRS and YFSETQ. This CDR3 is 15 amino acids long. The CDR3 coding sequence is TGCGCCAGCAGCTTGGTATTTAGGGGGGGAGAGACCCAGTACTTC. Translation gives CASSLVFRGGETQYF.

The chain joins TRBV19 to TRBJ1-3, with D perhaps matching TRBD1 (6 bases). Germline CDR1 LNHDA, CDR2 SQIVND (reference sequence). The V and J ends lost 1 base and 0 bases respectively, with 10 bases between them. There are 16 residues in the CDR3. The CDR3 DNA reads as TGTGCCAGTAGTATAGGAGGACAGTTCTCTGGAAACACCATATATTTT. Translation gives CASSIGGQFSGNTIYF.

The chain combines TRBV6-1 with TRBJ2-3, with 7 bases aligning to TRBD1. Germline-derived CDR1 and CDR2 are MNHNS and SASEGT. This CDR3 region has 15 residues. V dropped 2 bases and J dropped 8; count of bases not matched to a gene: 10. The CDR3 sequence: CASSESVVGGRTQYF. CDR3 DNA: TGTGCCAGCAGTGAAAGTGTCGTAGGGGGCCGTACGCAGTATTTT.